This TCR beta chain was observed in a study of cytomegalovirus exposure and HLA in healthy donors. Study-level findings and limits: It was reportedly the case that the classifier diagnosed cytomegalovirus status with high specificity and sensitivity.

Repertoires were generated with immunoSEQ multiplex PCR, while TCRdb's copy carries only in-frame clones and drops some. The table shows about 56,000 clones, with around nine tenths occurring only once. In regard to this clone: Its antigen remains unknown.

This CDR3 comprises 14 residues. This clonotype was obtained from a young man in good health and CMV-seronegative. The specimen was PBMCs. The chain links TRBV21-1 to TRBJ2-7; the table's D call TRBD2 went unverified against the DNA. TRBV21-1 is labeled a pseudogene. CDR3 in amino acids: CASSNRGGSYEQYF. The CDR3 DNA sequence: TGTGCCAGCTCGAATCGGGGGGGCTCCTACGAGCAGTACTTC.